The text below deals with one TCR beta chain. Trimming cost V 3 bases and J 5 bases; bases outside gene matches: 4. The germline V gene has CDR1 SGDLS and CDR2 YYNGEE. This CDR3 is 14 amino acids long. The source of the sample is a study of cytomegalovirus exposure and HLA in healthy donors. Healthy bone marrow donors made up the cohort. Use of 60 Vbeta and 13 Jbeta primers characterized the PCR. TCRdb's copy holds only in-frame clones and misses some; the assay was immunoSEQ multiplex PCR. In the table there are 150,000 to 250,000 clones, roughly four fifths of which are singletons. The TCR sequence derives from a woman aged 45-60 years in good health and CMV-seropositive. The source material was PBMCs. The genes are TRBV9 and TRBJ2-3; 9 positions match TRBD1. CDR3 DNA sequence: TGTGCCAGCAGCGCACAGGGGGCAGGAGATACGCAGTATTTT. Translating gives CASSAQGAGDTQYF.